Below are 27 T cell receptor beta chains sequenced from a single sample in a study of T cell repertoires in cytomegalovirus infection. TCRdb redid the calling of the reads with MiXCR, one entry per CDR3 protein. This table has 500,000 or so distinct CDR3 sequences, 16% appearing once. The sequencing input was CD8+ T cells from PBMCs. Source of these receptors: a human donor in good health (CMV status not recorded). Some clones in this sample may be carry-over from other donors' samples.

This clonotype occurred many times. CDR3 coding DNA: TGTGCCAGCAGCCCTGTACCAGGACAGGAGATTTTTAACTATGGCTACACCTTC. It encodes CASSPVPGQEIFNYGYTF. This chain joins TRBV12-3 or TRBV12-4 and TRBJ1-2; 7 bases align to TRBD1. CDR3 size: 18 residues. V shed 6 bases, J shed 1 base, and the junction held 17 bases outside the gene matches.

Ten or more counts support this clonotype. The chain uses TRBV7-9 and TRBJ1-2, with 7 nucleotides matching TRBD1. In germline, CDR1 is SEHNR, CDR2 FQNEAQ (reference sequence). CDR3 size: 16 residues. The J segment lost 4 bases and the V segment lost 3 bases, leaving 11 bases of the junction unmatched. The CDR3 reads CASSFLTGNRGYGYTF. As DNA, the CDR3 is TGTGCCAGCAGCTTTCTGACAGGGAATCGTGGCTATGGCTACACCTTC. Full variable domain (missing parts from reference TRBV7-9 and TRBJ1-2): DTGVSQNPRHKITKRGQNVTFRCDPISEHNRLYWYRQTLGQGPEFLTYFQNEAQLEKSRLLSDRFSAERPKGSFSTLEIQRTEQGDSAMYLCASSFLTGNRGYGYTFGSGTRLTVV.

This clonotype came up many times. The J gene is TRBJ1-2, the V gene TRBV6-5; no clear D gene. Trimming stripped 7 bases from V and 4 bases from J, with 10 bases between. The CDR3 has 12 amino acids. Germline-derived CDR1 and CDR2 are MNHEY and SVGAGI. The CDR3 DNA reads TGTGCCAGCACTATGGGAGGCTATGGCTACACCTTC. Its translation is CASTMGGYGYTF.

Many counts were recorded for this clonotype. V is TRBV5-1 and J is TRBJ1-1; D remains ambiguous. Trimming cost V 4 bases and J 8 bases, with 18 bases left between them. The CDR3 totals 14 residues. The germline V gene encodes CDR1 SGHRS and CDR2 YFSETQ. The CDR3 reads CASSPQVKSTEAFF. The CDR3 nucleotides read TGCGCCAGCAGCCCACAAGTTAAGTCGACAGAAGCTTTCTTT.

This clonotype was picked up many times. The chain carries TRBV7-9 and TRBJ1-2, with 9 bases identical to TRBD1. V dropped 2 bases and J dropped 8; count of bases not matched to a gene: 9. The CDR3 extends over 15 amino acids. Germline loops: CDR1 SEHNR, CDR2 FQNEAQ (reference sequence). CDR3 DNA sequence: TGTGCCAGCAGCTTATCTTCCACAGGGGGCGACGGCTACACCTTC. Translated: CASSLSSTGGDGYTF. Drawing the rest from reference TRBV7-9 and TRBJ1-2, the complete variable domain is DTGVSQNPRHKITKRGQNVTFRCDPISEHNRLYWYRQTLGQGPEFLTYFQNEAQLEKSRLLSDRFSAERPKGSFSTLEIQRTEQGDSAMYLCASSLSSTGGDGYTFGSGTRLTVV.

Worth noting for this clonotype: A much larger clone is a single base away; this may be a read error. V usage is TRBV5-1 and J usage is TRBJ1-1, with D tentatively TRBD1 (6 bases). CDR1 and CDR2 (germline): SGHRS, YFSETQ. V was cut by 0 bases and J by 3 bases, with 21 bases left in between. The CDR3 is 18 residues long. CDR3: CASSLAGGGTSEDTEAFF. CDR3 DNA: TGCGCCAGCAGCTTGGCCGGAGGGGGAACAAGTGAGGACACTGAAGCTTTCTTT.

This clonotype occurred many times. The chain links TRBV7-9 to TRBJ2-7; D is unclear. The CDR3 extends over 14 amino acids. Germline loops: CDR1 SEHNR, CDR2 FQNEAQ (reference sequence). Trimming shortened V by 8 bases and J by 2 bases, and 16 bases separated the two germline ends. The CDR3 sequence is CASSRAPRPYEQYF. The CDR3 DNA reads TGTGCCAGCTCCCGGGCCCCAAGGCCCTACGAGCAGTACTTC.

Ten or more counts support this clonotype. This chain joins TRBV7-9 and TRBJ2-2; the match to TRBD1 covers 9 bases. This CDR3 contains 16 residues. Germline V gives CDR1 SEHNR, CDR2 FQNEAQ (reference sequence). The ends lost 2 bases at V and 2 bases at J; junction bases unmatched: 3. CDR3 bases: TGTGCCAGCAGCTTAAGTACAGGGGGCAACACCGGGGAGCTGTTTTTT. This codes for CASSLSTGGNTGELFF.

This clonotype was found a few times. The chain couples TRBV10-3 to TRBJ2-1; 15 nucleotides align to TRBD2. J was trimmed by 3 bases and V by 4 bases; bases with no gene match: 7. The CDR3 loop spans 18 amino acids. The germline V gene has CDR1 ENHRY and CDR2 SYGVKD. Here the CDR3 DNA reads TGTGCCATCAGTGGGGGACTAGCGGGGGGCCCATACTACAATGAGCAGTTCTTC. Encoded protein: CAISGGLAGGPYYNEQFF.

This clonotype was counted ten times or more. J is TRBJ2-5 and V is TRBV29-1; D might be TRBD2 (6 bases). The CDR3 contains 15 residues. Trimming took off 5 bases at V and 1 base at J, with 17 bases between the two ends. Germline V gene data show CDR1 as SQVTM and CDR2 as ANQGSEA. In DNA, the CDR3 is TGCAGCGTTCCCCTGGAGGGGTGGGGCCAAGAGACCCAGTACTTC. This encodes CSVPLEGWGQETQYF.

This rearrangement joins TRBV5-4 to TRBJ2-6; D perhaps matches TRBD1 (6 bases). Per germline, CDR1 SGHNT and CDR2 YYREEE (reference sequence). The length of the CDR3 is 17 residues. The V end was cut by 0 bases, the J end by 3 bases, with 13 bases between. The CDR3 reads CASSLGDTEGGANVLTF. The CDR3 nucleotides read TGTGCCAGCAGCTTGGGGGACACCGAAGGTGGGGCCAACGTCCTGACTTTC.

The chain joins TRBV20-1 to TRBJ2-1, with D perhaps matching TRBD1 (6 bases). CDR1 and CDR2 from the germline V gene are DFQATT and SNEGSKA (reference sequence). The CDR3 has 13 residues. Trimming cost V 0 bases and J 10 bases, with 13 bases left between them. In DNA form, the CDR3 reads TGCAGTGCTAGAGATCCAGGGGTCAGGGAGCAGTTCTTC. The encoded protein is CSARDPGVREQFF.

The table lists this clonotype with a few counts. The chain is built from TRBV29-1 and TRBJ2-3; TRBD2 matches 10 bases. CDR1 and CDR2 (germline): SQVTM, ANQGSEA. With 4 bases clipped from V and 4 bases from J, the junction kept 5 bases outside the gene matches. This CDR3 is built from 14 residues. The chain's CDR3 is CSVAAGGVADTQYF. The CDR3 DNA reads TGCAGCGTTGCAGCGGGAGGGGTCGCAGATACGCAGTATTTT.

This clonotype was seen only a few times. J is TRBJ2-7 and V is TRBV9; 9 positions match TRBD1. CDR1 and CDR2 (germline): SGDLS, YYNGEE. The CDR3 has 15 residues. V dropped 0 bases and J dropped 4; count of bases not matched to a gene: 5. DNA for the CDR3: TGTGCCAGCAGCGTAGCAGACAGGGGGGGATACGAGCAGTACTTC. Translating it yields CASSVADRGGYEQYF.

This clonotype was counted at least ten times. V and J are TRBV10-3 and TRBJ2-7; maybe TRBD1 (5 bases). The germline V gene has CDR1 ENHRY and CDR2 SYGVKD. The CDR3 length is 13 residues. Trimming pared 11 bases from V and 2 bases from J, leaving 16 bases between. In nucleotides, the CDR3 is TGTGCCCTCCGCGACTCGGACACCTACGAGCAGTACTTC. Amino acids: CALRDSDTYEQYF.

This clonotype was observed many times. V is TRBV20-1 and J is TRBJ2-1; D tentatively reads TRBD1 or TRBD2 (5 bases each). With 0 bases removed from V and 9 bases from J, the gap between germline ends came to 12 bases. Germline loops: CDR1 DFQATT, CDR2 SNEGSKA (reference sequence). This CDR3 has 13 amino acids. CDR3 coding DNA: TGCAGTGCTAGAGATTTCGAGGGGTTTGAGCAGTTCTTC. Amino acid sequence: CSARDFEGFEQFF.

The rearrangement joins TRBV28 to TRBJ1-1; D unclear. This CDR3 region has 14 residues. Germline V gene lookup returns CDR1 MDHEN and CDR2 SYDVKM. The V end lost 2 bases, the J end lost 2 bases, and 9 bases lay between the germline ends. CDR3 region: CASSLLGFNTEAFF. In DNA form, the CDR3 reads TGTGCCAGCAGTTTACTGGGATTCAACACTGAAGCTTTCTTT.

About this clonotype: With a much larger clone just one base away, this may be a read error. The rearrangement joins TRBV12-3 or TRBV12-4 to TRBJ2-1, with 7 bases matching TRBD2. CDR3 length: 15 residues. The CDR3 DNA is TGTGACAGCACCCCTCCGGGAGGCTCCTACAATGAGCAGTTCTTC. The encoded protein is CDSTPPGGSYNEQFF.

This clonotype occurred many times. The chain uses TRBV4-1 and TRBJ2-7; 9 nucleotides line up with TRBD1. The ends lost 4 bases at V and 4 bases at J; junction bases unmatched: 5. CDR3 length equals 14 residues. Per germline, CDR1 MGHRA and CDR2 YSYEKL. This CDR3 is CASSRGQGKYEQYF. Written as DNA, the CDR3 is TGCGCCAGCAGCCGTGGACAGGGGAAATACGAGCAGTACTTC.

A word on this clonotype: One end of the junction does not line up with germline, which may come from a read error. This chain connects TRBV7-2 to TRBJ2-2; 11 nucleotides match TRBD1. The germline CDR1 and CDR2 sequences are SGHTA and FQGNSA. The CDR3 totals 18 residues. The CDR3 here is CVSSLRTGGAGDTGELFF. The DNA for the CDR3 is TGTGTCAGCAGCTTACGGACAGGGGGCGCCGGGGACACCGGGGAGCTGTTCTTT.

This clonotype was seen many times. J is TRBJ2-6 and V is TRBV15; the D is unclear. This CDR3 spans 18 amino acids. Germline CDR1 LNHNV, CDR2 YYDKDF (reference sequence). V was trimmed by 1 base and J by 2 bases, leaving 15 bases between them. Here the CDR3 reads CATSRAPTTTAGANVLTF. The CDR3, as DNA: TGTGCCACCAGCAGAGCCCCCACAACCACGGCTGGGGCCAACGTCCTGACTTTC.

The table lists this clonotype with many counts. This sequence joins TRBV7-2 and TRBJ2-7; no clear D gene. Trimming left V 4 bases short and J 3 bases short, with 10 bases between. Germline CDR1 is SGHTA and CDR2 is FQGNSA. The CDR3 sequence is 13 residues long. The CDR3 is CASSWSEHYEQYF. The CDR3 DNA sequence: TGTGCCAGCAGCTGGAGTGAACACTACGAGCAGTACTTC.

This chain links TRBV20-1 with TRBJ2-7, with 9 bases fitting TRBD1. This CDR3 has 13 residues. Germline CDR1 reads DFQATT; CDR2 reads SNEGSKA (reference sequence). Trimming at V came to 7 bases and at J to 3 bases, leaving 7 bases not matched to a gene. The CDR3 DNA reads TGCAGTGGGGAGGTGGACAGGGGCTACGAGCAGTACTTC. Its protein product is CSGEVDRGYEQYF.

This clonotype has ten or more counts. The chain recombines TRBV7-3 with TRBJ2-3; TRBD2 is a possible D gene (6 bases). Looked up from germline, CDR1 is SGHTA and CDR2 is FQGTGA. The length of the CDR3 is 13 residues. The V gene lost 5 bases and the J gene lost 2 bases, with 8 bases spanning the gap. CDR3 DNA: TGTGCCAGCAGCCGGGACTTCACAGATACGCAGTATTTT. It specifies CASSRDFTDTQYF.

The J gene is TRBJ1-2, the V gene TRBV18; the match to TRBD1 covers 9 bases. The CDR3 consists of 16 residues. V shed 0 bases, J shed 5 bases, and the junction held 7 bases outside the gene matches. Germline CDR1 reads KGHSH; CDR2 reads LQKENI. As DNA, the CDR3 is TGTGCCAGCTCACCACCCGCCGGACAGGGGTTTTATGGCTACACCTTC. Its protein is CASSPPAGQGFYGYTF.

This clonotype was seen ten or more times. This chain joins TRBV7-9 and TRBJ2-3, with 7 bases fitting TRBD1. Germline values: CDR1 SEHNR, CDR2 FQNEAQ (reference sequence). The junction had 4 bases not matched to a gene; V was cut back by 8 bases and J by 2 bases. The CDR3 contains 13 residues. The CDR3 DNA is TGTGCCAGCGCGACAGGGAACACAGATACGCAGTATTTT. Residues: CASATGNTDTQYF. The full variable domain, with the rest looked up from reference TRBV7-9 and TRBJ2-3, is DTGVSQNPRHKITKRGQNVTFRCDPISEHNRLYWYRQTLGQGPEFLTYFQNEAQLEKSRLLSDRFSAERPKGSFSTLEIQRTEQGDSAMYLCASATGNTDTQYFGPGTRLTVL.

A few counts support this clonotype. The chain joins TRBV12-5 to TRBJ1-3, with D unresolved. Germline V gene data show CDR1 as LGHNT and CDR2 as FRNRAP. Trimming cost V 5 bases and J 9 bases, with 14 bases left between them. CDR3 length equals 13 residues. CDR3 DNA: TGTGCTAGTGGTCCGGACGGCCTTGGCACCATATATTTT. This sequence encodes CASGPDGLGTIYF.